One T cell receptor beta chain is described in this entry. Its antigen remains unidentified. Trimming took 8 bases from V and 2 from J, leaving 9 bases between them. This CDR3 is 12 amino acids long. TCRdb redid the calling of the reads with MiXCR, one entry per CDR3 protein. The repertoire holds about 830,000 distinct CDR3 sequences, with approximately 32% as singletons. This sample is part of a study of T cell repertoires in cytomegalovirus infection. At the level of the study: Well-studied HLA-B-restricted CMV epitopes were used in the study alongside recently identified HLA-C-restricted ones. Public TCR beta signatures were indicative of both CMV infection and a matching HLA type.

Findings and limits, study-wide: Frequencies of public TCR beta families were cumulated, and this identified carriers of CMV plus the relevant HLA. Dominating the ex vivo response were HLA-C-restricted CMV-specific TCR beta clonotypes.

The input for sequencing was cultured CD8+ T cells from PBMCs, taken from culture after CMV antigen stimulation. The TCR sequence derives from a human donor in good health (CMV status not recorded). Some clones in this sample may be carry-over from other donors' samples. V is TRBV12-3 or TRBV12-4 and J is TRBJ1-1; no firm D call. The CDR3 loop is CASGTDNTEAFF. The CDR3 bases are TGTGCCAGCGGAACAGACAACACTGAAGCTTTCTTT.